Shown below are 11 T cell receptor beta chains from a single sample sequenced in a study of shared clonotypes between healthy human individuals. Terminally differentiated effector memory CD45RA+ cells were excluded from the naive CD8 cells, which were CD45RO-negative and positively selected for CCR7. Data came from immunoSEQ multiplex PCR; TCRdb stores just in-frame clones and leaves some out. The sample lists approximately 810,000 clones, 80% to 95% occurring once. Sequenced sample: naive CD8+ T cells sorted from blood. Receptors originate from a man aged 25-45 years in good health.

CDR3 region: CASSLGPGPGNTIYF. CDR3 nucleotide sequence: TGTGCCAGCAGCTTAGGTCCCGGGCCTGGAAACACCATATATTTT. The rearrangement links TRBV7-7 to TRBJ1-3; D call uncertain. CDR3 length equals 15 residues. CDR1 is SSHAT, CDR2 FNYEAQ, per germline (reference sequence). Trimming pared 1 base from V and 2 bases from J, leaving 9 bases between.

A few counts support this clone. The rearrangement uses TRBV4-2 and TRBJ2-4; TRBD1 aligns across 7 bases. Trimming took 5 bases from V and 9 from J; bases not matched to a gene: 7. The germline V gene encodes CDR1 LGHNA and CDR2 YNFKEQ. The CDR3 contains 13 residues. The CDR3 sequence is CASSVTGVSIQYF. The CDR3, as DNA: TGTGCCAGCAGCGTTACAGGGGTTAGCATTCAGTACTTC.

The chain is built from TRBV2 and TRBJ2-5; TRBD1 agrees at 8 bases. The CDR3 has 14 amino acids. Trimming removed 8 bases from V and 3 bases from J; junction bases left unmatched: 8. Germline lookup yields CDR1 SNHLY and CDR2 FYNNEI. The CDR3 DNA is TGTGCCAGCGAACCGACAGGGGCGGAAGAGACCCAGTACTTC. This codes for CASEPTGAEETQYF.

The chain joins TRBV11-2 to TRBJ2-7; 7 nucleotides match TRBD1. The CDR3 runs to 16 residues. J lost 0 bases, V lost 1 base, and 6 bases had no gene match. From germline, CDR1 is SGHAT and CDR2 FQNNGV. CDR3 loop: CASSLGPGQSSYEQYF. For the CDR3, the DNA is TGTGCCAGCAGCTTAGGTCCGGGACAGAGCTCCTACGAGCAGTACTTC.

Comment on this clone: Other DNA sequences in this sample translate to the same CDR3. V usage is TRBV29-1 and J usage is TRBJ2-3, with D maybe TRBD2 (6 bases). The CDR3 covers 12 residues. Germline CDR1 and CDR2: SQVTM and ANQGSEA. Trimming removed 7 bases at V and 5 bases at J, with 13 bases between. CDR3 sequence reads: CSAGRAGDTQYF. The CDR3 DNA sequence: TGCAGCGCCGGTCGAGCGGGAGATACGCAGTATTTT.

The J gene is TRBJ2-7, the V gene TRBV11-2, with 9 positions matching TRBD1. This CDR3 is built from 15 residues. The V segment lost 3 bases and the J segment 6 bases; nucleotides outside the gene matches: 9. Germline V gene data show CDR1 as SGHAT and CDR2 as FQNNGV. CDR3 nucleotides: TGTGCCAGCAGCTTCGGCCGGACAGGGGTAGGCGAGCAGTACTTC. As protein: CASSFGRTGVGEQYF.

The DNA of the CDR3 is TGTGCCAGCAGTTCTACGCTAGGCGAGCAGTACTTC. This encodes CASSSTLGEQYF. V is TRBV11-2 and J is TRBJ2-7, with D uncertain. The CDR3 is made up of 12 amino acids. Trimming removed 6 bases at V and 6 bases at J, with 12 bases between. Per the germline V gene, CDR1 is SGHAT and CDR2 is FQNNGV. Together with reference TRBV11-2 and TRBJ2-7, the CDR3 gives the full variable domain: EAGVAQSPRYKIIEKRQSVAFWCNPISGHATLYWYQQILGQGPKLLIQFQNNGVVDDSQLPKDRFSAERLKGVDSTLKIQPAKLEDSAVYLCASSSTLGEQYFGPGTRLTVT.

The rearrangement joins TRBV27 to TRBJ2-1; maybe TRBD2 (5 bases). V was trimmed by 2 bases and J by 7 bases, leaving 15 bases between them. Germline V gene sequence: CDR1 MNHEY, CDR2 SMNVEV (reference sequence). The CDR3 has 15 residues. CDR3 protein: CASSLANPRGNEQFF. The CDR3 DNA reads as TGTGCCAGCAGTTTAGCGAACCCCCGAGGGAATGAGCAGTTCTTC.

This chain links TRBV7-6 with TRBJ2-7; 9 bases map to TRBD1. Germline V CDR1 and CDR2: SGHVS, FNYEAQ. This CDR3 is built from 16 residues. V lost 4 bases, J lost 2 bases, and 9 bases stayed unmatched. CDR3 DNA: TGTGCCAGCAGCTCTCCAGAGACAGGGGGAACCTACGAGCAGTACTTC. The encoded protein is CASSSPETGGTYEQYF.

The chain carries TRBV10-2 and TRBJ2-7; possible D gene TRBD2, 5 bases. This CDR3 has 16 residues. Trimming removed 5 bases from V and 2 bases from J, with 19 bases in between. Germline V gene lookup returns CDR1 WSHSY and CDR2 SAAADI. The CDR3 nucleotides read TGCGCCAGCAGTCAAAGCGTAGAGGGTAGTCCCTACGAGCAGTACTTC. This encodes CASSQSVEGSPYEQYF.

This chain uses TRBV27 with TRBJ2-7; 11 positions match TRBD2. CDR1 is MNHEY and CDR2 is SMNVEV in the germline V gene (reference sequence). CDR3 length equals 18 residues. V shed 6 bases and J 1 base; nucleotides not matched to a gene: 14. CDR3 sequence: CASSLSRTSGSFSYEQYF. The CDR3 bases are TGTGCCAGCAGCCTTTCCCGGACTAGCGGGTCGTTTTCCTACGAGCAGTACTTC.